This T cell receptor beta chain was retrieved from a study of a mutant IDH1 vaccine in newly diagnosed glioma. Across the study: Earlier care involved radiotherapy, temozolomide, or both, and the majority received both. The study's findings and limits: Any relationship between pseudoprogression and changes in top peripheral T cell clonotypes seemed absent. Among all patients, vaccine-induced immune responses occurred in 93.3%.

Produced via immunoSEQ multiplex PCR; TCRdb's table is partial and in-frame only. The sample consists of 55,000 to 70,000 clones, 75% to 85% of them appearing once. Trimming pared 5 bases from V and 6 bases from J, leaving 9 bases between. The CDR3 has 11 residues. Germline-derived CDR1 and CDR2 are GTSNPN and SVGIG (reference sequence). Worth noting for this clone: Its antigen is as yet unknown.

Noted time point: baseline, week 1 (first vaccination visit). The treatment: pre-vaccination baseline after standard-of-care therapy. Astrocytomas that were new, WHO grade 3 or 4, IDH1-mutant and ATRX-lost were present in the donors. This TCR derives from a man aged 50 to 59 with glioma. The chain uses TRBV30 and TRBJ2-3, with D perhaps matching TRBD1 (5 bases). The starting material was PBMCs, obtained from a glioma patient treated with radiotherapy, temozolomide or both. In nucleotides, the CDR3 is TGTGCCTGGGGATGGGGCGATACGCAGTATTTT. Translated, it gives CAWGWGDTQYF.